This T cell receptor (beta chain) was recovered during a study of blood T cell repertoires in COVID-19 (dated by TCRdb to 2020 to 2022). A note on the overall study: The collaborator samples originated in the United States, Italy and Spain and spanned the acute and convalescent phases of COVID-19. HLA class I and class II types, where available, came from metadata supplied by the sample provider rather than from assay-based typing. The samples were drawn from two sources: the first 160 participants of the ongoing ImmuneRACE study, and fewer than 1,500 subjects contributed by 6 global collaborators. The repertoires were made available in a free public database intended to serve as a resource for research on the immune response to SARS-CoV-2. Deeply sampled blood TCRbeta repertoires from subjects exposed to, actively infected with, or recovered from COVID-19 were included in the dataset. The material from the prospective study consisted of cDNA or gDNA derived from T cells, B-cell-depleted T cells, or PBMCs. The sample metadata nearly always contained a de-identified subject ID, COVID-19 status, age in years and sex. Results and caveats for the whole study, not just this receptor: Clinical and demographic metadata were provided uncurated, with the amount varying by source and participant.

Turning to this clone: This clone's antigen is unknown. Per-base qualities were not stored, and no clone one base away is much larger.

Whole blood was collected in K2EDTA tubes by collaborating institutions according to the institutions' own protocols. For TCRbeta analysis, collaborator samples were shipped as frozen whole blood, as isolated PBMCs, or as DNA extracted from either sample type. TCRbeta CDR3 regions were amplified from genomic DNA using the immunoSEQ Assay, a bias-controlled multiplex PCR. From the authors' description of their analysis: The number of nucleated cells in each sample was estimated from the amplification of reference gene primers within the assay. Sequence reads were collapsed and filtered to measure the absolute abundance of every unique TCRbeta CDR3 rearrangement. For each sample, productive Simpson clonality was calculated by taking the square root of Simpson's diversity index across productive rearrangements. This is the immuneACCESS table as TCRdb keeps it, with only in-frame sequences that have V and J called. A part of the clones is gone; compared with another copy, unresolved V genes explain less than half, and the rest is unexplained. The V and J calls and the clone size are those of that table, but D and trimming were determined from the DNA. In all, the sample holds around 160,000 clones, and more than 70% of those were seen once. About 2.1% of the sample lies in the top ten.

The TCR comes from a human donor in a cohort sampled during active COVID-19. The sequencing input was peripheral blood.

The sequenced DNA is TGTGCCAGCAGCCGAGGACAGGGGGCGATGTACTATGGCTACACCTTC. Its coded protein is CASSRGQGAMYYGYTF. The receptor chain draws on TRBV3-1 (or the pseudogene TRBV3-2) and TRBJ1-2, with TRBD1 identical over 11 junction bases. From the cysteine through the phenylalanine, the CDR3 covers 16 amino acids. Only the CDR3 DNA is retained, 48 bases long and in frame from the first base. CDR1 LGHDT and CDR2 YNNKEL are derived from the germline V gene (reference sequence). V is trimmed back by 4 bases and J by 3 bases, and the junction contains 7 bases that no gene match accounts for.